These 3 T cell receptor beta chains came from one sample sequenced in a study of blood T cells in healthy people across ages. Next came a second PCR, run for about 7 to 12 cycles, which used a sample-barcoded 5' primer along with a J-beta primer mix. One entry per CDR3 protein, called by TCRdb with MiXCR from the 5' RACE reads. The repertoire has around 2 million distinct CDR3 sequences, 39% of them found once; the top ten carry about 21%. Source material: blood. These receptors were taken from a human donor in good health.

The CDR3 DNA is TGCAGTGCCATAAGGGAGGGTGTTCACAATGAGCAGTTCTTC. This encodes CSAIREGVHNEQFF. J is TRBJ2-1 and V is TRBV20-1, with 7 nucleotides matching TRBD2. Germline CDR1 is DFQATT and CDR2 is SNEGSKA (reference sequence). This CDR3 is 14 amino acids long. V dropped 6 bases and J dropped 5; count of bases not matched to a gene: 10.

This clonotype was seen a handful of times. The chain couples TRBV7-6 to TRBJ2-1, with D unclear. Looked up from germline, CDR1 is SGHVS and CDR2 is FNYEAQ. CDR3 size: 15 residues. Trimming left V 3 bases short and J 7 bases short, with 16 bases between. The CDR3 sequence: CASSFGRASQNEQFF. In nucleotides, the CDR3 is TGTGCCAGCAGCTTTGGCCGAGCCTCCCAAAATGAGCAGTTCTTC.

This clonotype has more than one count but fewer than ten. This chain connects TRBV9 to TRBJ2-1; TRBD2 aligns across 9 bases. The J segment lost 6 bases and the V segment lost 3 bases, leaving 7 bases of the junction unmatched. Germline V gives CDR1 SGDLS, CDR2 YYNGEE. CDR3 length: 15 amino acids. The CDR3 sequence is CASSDASGAPNEQFF. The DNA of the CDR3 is TGTGCCAGCAGCGATGCTAGCGGGGCCCCCAATGAGCAGTTCTTC. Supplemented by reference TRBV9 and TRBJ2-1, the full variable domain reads DSGVTQTPKHLITATGQRVTLRCSPRSGDLSVYWYQQSLDQGLQFLIQYYNGEERAKGNILERFSAQQFPDLHSELNLSSLELGDSALYFCASSDASGAPNEQFFGPGTRLTVL.